These T cell receptor beta chains were read from a single sample in a study of blood T cell repertoires in COVID-19. TCRdb's table, derived via immunoSEQ multiplex PCR, lists solely in-frame clones and lacks some. The repertoire holds a few hundred thousand clones, with roughly four fifths as singletons. The sample comprised peripheral blood. The receptors were sampled from a man aged 25 to 40 who had recovered from COVID-19. Each CDR3 is given with its conserved first and last residue. The D gene is left open where the match is weak. The size field is filled for only some rows; it gives once, few, many or a size class.

abundance,j_gene,v_gene,d_gene,CDR3aa,CDR3nt
.,TRBJ2-1,TRBV5-1,.,CASSLALTAGEQFF,TGCGCCAGCAGCTTGGCCCTTACTGCGGGTGAGCAGTTCTTC
.,TRBJ1-1,TRBV28,.,CASSVLQAEAFF,TGTGCCAGCAGTGTCCTGCAGGCTGAAGCTTTCTTT
.,TRBJ2-5,TRBV5-5,TRBD1,CASSLGQGASGETQYF,TGTGCCAGCAGCTTGGGGCAGGGGGCTTCGGGGGAGACCCAGTACTTC
.,TRBJ2-5,TRBV7-9,TRBD2,CASSLRAGGLETQYF,TGTGCCAGCAGCTTACGAGCGGGGGGGTTAGAGACCCAGTACTTC
.,TRBJ1-5,TRBV2,TRBD1,CASSADRGNQPQHF,TGTGCCAGCAGCGCGGACAGGGGCAATCAGCCCCAGCATTTT
.,TRBJ2-5,TRBV12-5,.,CASGHGGVGETQYF,TGTGCTAGTGGCCACGGGGGAGTAGGAGAGACCCAGTACTTC
.,TRBJ1-1,TRBV24-1,.,CATINREGTEAFF,TGTGCCACCATAAACAGGGAGGGGACTGAAGCTTTCTTT
.,TRBJ1-2,TRBV5-4,TRBD1,CASRRKEGAVYGYTF,TGTGCCAGCAGGAGAAAGGAGGGGGCGGTATATGGCTACACCTTC
.,TRBJ1-1,TRBV3-1/TRBV3-2,.,CASSQGGREFHTEAFF,TGTGCCAGCAGCCAAGGGGGCAGGGAATTTCACACTGAAGCTTTCTTT
.,TRBJ2-5,TRBV7-2,TRBD1,CASSLTGGAETQYF,TGTGCCAGCAGCTTGACAGGGGGCGCGGAGACCCAGTACTTC
once,TRBJ1-1,TRBV28,.,CASSKRLDNEAFF,TGTGCCAGCAGTAAGCGGCTGGATAATGAAGCTTTCTTT
.,TRBJ2-2,TRBV19,TRBD2,CASASGGVLTGELFF,TGTGCCAGTGCTAGCGGGGGCGTTCTTACCGGGGAGCTGTTTTTT
.,TRBJ1-5,TRBV28,.,CASSALRGGVSQPQHF,TGTGCCAGCAGTGCTCTACGGGGGGGAGTCAGCCAGCCCCAGCATTTT
.,TRBJ1-1,TRBV5-5,TRBD1,CASSQTGINTEAFF,TGTGCCAGCAGCCAGACAGGGATTAACACTGAAGCTTTCTTT
.,TRBJ2-3,TRBV5-1,.,CASSRTGGTTDTQYF,TGCGCCAGCAGTCGTACCGGAGGAACCACAGATACGCAGTATTTT
.,TRBJ2-1,TRBV3-1/TRBV3-2,.,CASSQDAVGYNEQFF,TGTGCCAGCAGCCAAGATGCCGTCGGTTACAATGAGCAGTTCTTC
.,TRBJ2-3,TRBV4-2,.,CASSQDGGRTDTQYF,TGTGCCAGCAGCCAAGACGGAGGCCGCACAGATACGCAGTATTTT
.,TRBJ2-3,TRBV7-9,.,CASRVEVTDTQYF,TGTGCCAGCAGAGTCGAGGTCACAGATACGCAGTATTTT
.,TRBJ1-1,TRBV13,TRBD1,CASSLGGGQGSAAFF,TGTGCCAGCAGCTTAGGCGGCGGACAGGGGTCGGCAGCTTTCTTT
.,TRBJ1-6,TRBV19,.,CASSNPPGQWNSPLHF,TGTGCCAGTAGTAACCCTCCGGGACAATGGAATTCACCCCTCCACTTT
.,TRBJ2-1,TRBV5-4,.,CASSLGTDGYEQFF,TGTGCCAGCAGCTTGGGGACAGACGGCTATGAGCAGTTCTTC
.,TRBJ2-7,TRBV10-3,TRBD1,CAISLGGADPYEQYF,TGTGCCATCAGCTTAGGGGGCGCCGACCCCTACGAGCAGTACTTC
few,TRBJ2-2,TRBV4-2,.,CASSQVSLNTGELFF,TGTGCCAGCAGCCAAGTATCTCTAAACACCGGGGAGCTGTTTTTT
.,TRBJ1-5,TRBV19,.,CASSIPSPRGNQPQHF,TGTGCCAGTAGTATACCCTCCCCGCGGGGCAATCAGCCCCAGCATTTT
.,TRBJ1-2,TRBV7-3,.,CASSPGLGFNYGYTF,TGTGCCAGCAGCCCAGGACTGGGGTTTAACTATGGCTACACCTTC
.,TRBJ2-7,TRBV20-1,.,CSASSATGSYEQYF,TGCAGTGCTAGTTCGGCGACTGGGTCCTACGAGCAGTACTTC
.,TRBJ2-3,TRBV7-2,.,CASSLFTDTQYF,TGTGCCAGCAGCCTGTTTACAGATACGCAGTATTTT
.,TRBJ2-3,TRBV4-1,TRBD2,CASSLWRGGRRDTQYF,TGCGCCAGCAGCCTCTGGCGGGGGGGCCGACGAGATACGCAGTATTTT
.,TRBJ1-5,TRBV7-9,TRBD1,CASSQEGAGQPQHF,TGTGCCAGCAGCCAAGAGGGGGCAGGTCAGCCCCAGCATTTT
once,TRBJ2-6,TRBV6-5,.,CASSYVGAGANVLTF,TGTGCCAGCAGTTACGTGGGGGCGGGGGCCAACGTCCTGACTTTC
.,TRBJ1-5,TRBV2,.,CASTPGGDQPQHF,TGTGCCAGCACCCCTGGAGGGGATCAGCCCCAGCATTTT
once,TRBJ2-5,TRBV7-3,.,CASSLGHFETQYF,TGTGCCAGCAGCTTAGGCCATTTCGAGACCCAGTACTTC
.,TRBJ2-1,TRBV18,.,CASNTGNEQFF,TGTGCCAGCAATACAGGGAATGAGCAGTTCTTC
.,TRBJ1-2,TRBV7-6,TRBD1,CASSLYRGTGYGYTF,TGTGCCAGCAGCCTATACCGTGGGACAGGCTATGGCTACACCTTC
.,TRBJ2-5,TRBV7-9,.,CASSLSRFRMLGGTQYF,TGTGCCAGCAGCTTATCACGTTTTCGGATGCTGGGGGGGACCCAGTACTTC
.,TRBJ2-1,TRBV10-2,TRBD2,CASTSILTSGNEQFF,TGCGCCAGCACCTCGATCCTGACTAGCGGGAATGAGCAGTTCTTC
.,TRBJ1-5,TRBV18,.,CASSRTENQPQHF,TGTGCCAGCTCACGGACAGAAAATCAGCCCCAGCATTTT
.,TRBJ1-6,TRBV27,.,CASSLGRTDFPLHF,TGTGCCAGCAGTTTAGGACGGACAGATTTTCCCCTCCACTTT
.,TRBJ2-7,TRBV5-1,.,CASRPNSGSYEQYF,TGCGCCAGCAGACCAAACTCGGGATCCTACGAGCAGTACTTC
.,TRBJ1-6,TRBV6-5,.,CASSAGSYNSPLHF,TGTGCCAGCAGCGCAGGCTCCTATAATTCACCCCTCCACTTT
.,TRBJ1-2,TRBV18,TRBD1,CASSPRDSYGYTF,TGTGCCAGCTCACCCCGGGACAGCTATGGCTACACCTTC
.,TRBJ1-1,TRBV11-2,.,CASSLELASRAEAFF,TGTGCCAGCAGCTTAGAGTTGGCAAGCAGGGCTGAAGCTTTCTTT
once,TRBJ1-3,TRBV4-1,.,CASSQVFGRGTGNTIYF,TGCGCCAGCAGCCAGGTATTCGGAAGGGGAACTGGAAACACCATATATTTT
.,TRBJ1-3,TRBV11-2,.,CASSGRSSGNTIYF,TGTGCCAGCAGTGGGCGCAGCTCTGGAAACACCATATATTTT
.,TRBJ2-2,TRBV25-1,.,CASNGDNLVTGELFF,TGTGCCAGCAACGGGGACAATCTGGTCACCGGGGAGCTGTTTTTT
.,TRBJ2-2,TRBV3-1/TRBV3-2,TRBD2,CASSQEWLAGGPKLFF,TGTGCCAGCAGCCAAGAATGGCTAGCGGGGGGGCCAAAGCTGTTTTTT
.,TRBJ1-1,TRBV18,TRBD1,CASSPDRASTEAFF,TGTGCCAGCTCACCGGACAGGGCGAGCACTGAAGCTTTCTTT
.,TRBJ2-1,TRBV4-1,TRBD2,CASSLHPGLAGGRYYNEQFF,TGCGCCAGCAGCTTACACCCGGGACTAGCGGGGGGGAGGTACTACAATGAGCAGTTCTTC
.,TRBJ1-1,TRBV18,.,CASSQTGNTEAFF,TGTGCCAGCTCACAGACGGGGAACACTGAAGCTTTCTTT
.,TRBJ2-1,TRBV3-1/TRBV3-2,.,CASSYGMQAEQFF,TGTGCCAGCAGCTACGGGATGCAGGCTGAGCAGTTCTTC
.,TRBJ1-3,TRBV10-1,.,CASSDTAGNTIYF,TGCGCCAGCAGTGATACAGCTGGAAACACCATATATTTT
once,TRBJ2-5,TRBV5-4,.,CASSQTVQETQYF,TGTGCCAGCAGCCAGACTGTTCAAGAGACCCAGTACTTC
.,TRBJ2-4,TRBV28,.,CARDSRPKNIQYF,TGTGCCAGAGACTCCCGGCCAAAAAACATTCAGTACTTC
.,TRBJ1-2,TRBV6-1,.,CASSEFVGGYGYTF,TGTGCCAGCAGTGAATTCGTCGGCGGCTATGGCTACACCTTC
.,TRBJ1-2,TRBV13,.,CASSLVRGKGYTF,TGTGCCAGCAGCTTAGTGCGGGGTAAAGGCTACACCTTC
.,TRBJ2-2,TRBV2,.,CASTVGANGELFF,TGTGCCAGCACGGTGGGGGCAAACGGGGAGCTGTTTTTT
.,TRBJ1-6,TRBV11-2,.,CASRWTLRNSPLHF,TGTGCCAGCAGGTGGACACTACGCAATTCACCCCTCCACTTT
.,TRBJ1-2,TRBV2,TRBD1,CASSEVDRGSGDGYTF,TGTGCCAGCAGTGAAGTAGACAGGGGCAGCGGGGATGGCTACACCTTC
few,TRBJ2-3,TRBV27,.,CASSFGGGLPDTQYF,TGTGCCAGCAGTTTTGGCGGGGGCCTACCAGATACGCAGTATTTT
.,TRBJ2-1,TRBV7-2,.,CASSWGGARYNEQFF,TGTGCCAGCAGCTGGGGGGGGGCACGGTACAATGAGCAGTTCTTC